This T cell receptor beta chain was retrieved from a study of cytomegalovirus exposure and HLA in healthy donors. Study summary: Falling in the Caucasian-associated ancestry cluster were approximately 84% of under 500 genotyped donors. Study outcomes and limitations: There were reportedly fewer N-insertions in an Asian-associated ancestry cluster than the roughly 700-donor mean, in a later analysis. Later work found that TCR association rates differed between HLA loci; DRB1 had the most and HLA-C the fewest.

The PCR ran on 60 Vbeta and 13 Jbeta primers. Method: immunoSEQ multiplex PCR; TCRdb's copy keeps in-frame clones and lacks some. The table shows roughly 130,000 clones, with around 80% occurring only once. Trimming cost V 1 base and J 5 bases, with 20 bases left between them. Germline V gene sequence: CDR1 SGHTA, CDR2 FQGNSA. The CDR3 sequence is 17 residues long. Each donor's status was that of a healthy bone marrow donor. Of note for this clone: What it recognizes is unknown.

The V and J genes are TRBV7-2 and TRBJ2-5; possible D gene TRBD1, 6 bases. The sequencing sample was made of PBMCs. This TCR was recovered from a man aged 40-50 years in good health and CMV-seronegative. The CDR3 region is CASSLGTTGMVGETQYF. In nucleotides, the CDR3 is TGTGCCAGCAGCTTAGGAACCACAGGGATGGTGGGGGAGACCCAGTACTTC. The complete variable domain, with remaining parts taken from reference TRBV7-2 and TRBJ2-5, reads GAGVSQSPSNKVTEKGKDVELRCDPISGHTALYWYRQSLGQGLEFLIYFQGNSAPDKSGLPSDRFSAERTGGSVSTLTIQRTQQEDSAVYLCASSLGTTGMVGETQYFGPGTRLLVL.